The present TCR beta chain was sequenced within a study of blood T cells in healthy people across ages (dated by TCRdb to about 2015). Broadly, across the study: In model experiments, template switching captured about one uniquely barcoded TCR beta cDNA molecule for every two T cells. To avoid experimental bias, donors of different ages were distributed randomly across sequencing lanes. Four age groups were formed from the donors: young (average roughly 16 years), middle-aged (just under 40), aged (over 55) and long-lived (around 80). Using the same blood draw, the study looked at two additional independent replicas of 1 million unique cDNA reads for two donors, one aged 18 to 29 and the other aged 80 or older. To track age-related changes in TCR beta repertoire diversity, the study relied on deep sequencing normalized with unique cDNA molecular identifiers. On the study overall, not on this receptor specifically: Observed TCR beta diversity correlated strongly with the percentage of naive T cells measured by flow cytometry. Compared with the aged group, the long-lived group had more naive CD4+ T cells, fewer expanded clones and increased TCR diversity, a pattern suggesting age selection. Because profiling used bulk unsorted PBMCs, naive and antigen-experienced compartments could not be compared conclusively. Donor CMV infection status was unknown, potentially confounding age-related changes in expanded clonotypes. Observed TCR beta diversity per million T cells fell roughly linearly with age, and a significant reduction was already apparent by age roughly 40. Estimates of total diversity based on one million sequenced T cells were regarded as lower bounds and as underestimates.

Donors were 40 or so systemically healthy Caucasian individuals from Russia aged 6 to 90 years. Each donor gave approximately 9.3 milliliters of peripheral blood, collected into EDTA-treated Vacutainer tubes. Ficoll-Paque density-gradient centrifugation was used to isolate PBMCs, with at least 7 million obtained per sample. Total RNA, at least 6 micrograms per sample, was extracted from PBMCs with Trizol reagent. The percentages of naive CD45RAhigh/CD27high T cells were determined by flow cytometry on a PBMC aliquot from every donor. The method was 5' RACE. TCRdb names Illumina HiSeq 2500 as the instrument used. A second PCR of roughly 7 to 11 cycles was performed with a sample-barcoded 5' primer and a J-beta primer mix. A unique molecular identifier was introduced onto each TCR beta cDNA molecule by a template-switch 5' adaptor carrying 12 random nucleotides. Each sample yielded at least 3 million CDR3-containing paired-end reads. All of the RNA was converted into first-strand cDNA using the Mint cDNA synthesis kit, with a TRBC-specific oligonucleotide serving as the primer. Following uracil-DNA glycosylase treatment, a first 18-cycle PCR with universal primers M1SS and BC2_uni_R was performed on all cDNA. In the authors' own workflow: For normalization, 1 million high-quality reads, each with a distinct molecular identifier, were randomly selected from each sample. Instead of being binned into consensus sequences, reads that shared molecular identifiers were thrown out. MiTCR, with a Q25 quality threshold and the strictest error-elimination algorithm, was used for CDR3 identification, clonotype clustering and error correction. A nonparametric unseen species model with Euler transformation was used to estimate a lower bound on total TCR beta diversity. The raw public reads went through TCRdb reprocessing: fastp at Q25, MiXCR clone calling, in-frame beta chains kept. Entries are consolidated by CDR3 protein sequence, retaining the most common genes and DNA. These V and J calls originate from TCRdb's pipeline instead of the authors' own analysis. The sample table records 1.5 million to 2 million distinct CDR3 sequences; around 48% of these occur just once. Approximately 2.1% of the sample goes to the ten largest clones.

Turning to this clonotype: Its antigen target is currently unknown. No clone much larger than this one lies a single base away; base qualities are absent.

Looking up the germline V gene (reference sequence) yields CDR1 MNHEY and CDR2 SMNVEV. V gives up 4 bases and J gives up 1 base, and the segment between their germline ends measures 13 bases. The CDR3 spans 15 residues, from the cysteine through the phenylalanine. Kept here is only the CDR3 DNA, which spans 45 bases and is read in frame from base 1. The receptor chain draws on TRBV27 and TRBJ1-1, with the identity of the D gene unclear. This TCR was recovered from a woman between 35 and 50 years old in good health. The sample was blood. The CDR3 sequence is CASSSYASGNTEAFF. The bases are TGTGCCAGCAGTTCCTACGCCTCAGGGAACACTGAAGCTTTCTTT.